A single sample is the source of the 14 T cell receptor beta chains below, sequenced in a study of T cells in localized non-small cell lung cancer. Clones were read by immunoSEQ multiplex PCR, and TCRdb kept only the in-frame ones, dropping some. The table lists approximately 2,000 clones, more than 30% of them singletons, with about 18% in the top ten. The specimen comprised normal lung tissue next to the tumor, sampled before any cancer treatment. These receptors all stem from a male donor at least 60 years old with stage I squamous cell lung carcinoma.

This clone rates as medium-sized. The genes are TRBV5-1 and TRBJ2-7, with D perhaps given as TRBD1 or TRBD2 (6 bases each). CDR1 is SGHRS and CDR2 is YFSETQ in the germline V gene. V was cut by 0 bases and J by 3 bases, with 13 bases left in between. The CDR3 extends over 15 amino acids. The CDR3 here is CASSLAGGGLYEQYF. The CDR3 bases are TGCGCCAGCAGCTTGGCCGGAGGGGGACTCTACGAGCAGTACTTC.

The genes are TRBV10-2 and TRBJ2-2, with TRBD1 as a possible D gene (5 bases). The CDR3 extends over 12 amino acids. Germline CDR1 is WSHSY and CDR2 is SAAADI. V lost 10 bases to trimming and J lost 5 bases, with 11 bases between them. Written as DNA, the CDR3 is TGCGCCACCACCCAGGGAACCGGGGAGCTGTTTTTT. Protein: CATTQGTGELFF.

This clone was recorded a few times. The rearrangement links TRBV2 to TRBJ2-2; TRBD2 matches 10 bases. Germline CDR1 SNHLY, CDR2 FYNNEI. This CDR3 spans 17 amino acids. The J segment lost 2 bases and the V segment lost 4 bases, leaving 7 bases of the junction unmatched. CDR3 sequence reads: CASSGGSGRPNTGELFF. The CDR3 bases are TGTGCCAGCAGTGGGGGTAGCGGGAGGCCTAACACCGGGGAGCTGTTTTTT.

The chain employs TRBV19 and TRBJ2-7; D remains unclear. The CDR3 is made up of 14 amino acids. V was cut by 3 bases and J by 2 bases, with 11 bases left in between. Germline V gives CDR1 LNHDA, CDR2 SQIVND (reference sequence). For the CDR3, the DNA is TGTGCCAGTAGTATCGGAACGGTAACCTACGAGCAGTACTTC. This sequence encodes CASSIGTVTYEQYF. Variable domain in full (rest from reference TRBV19 and TRBJ2-7): DGGITQSPKYLFRKEGQNVTLSCEQNLNHDAMYWYRQDPGQGLRLIYYSQIVNDFQKGDIAEGYSVSREKKESFPLTVTSAQKNPTAFYLCASSIGTVTYEQYFGPGTRLTVT.

Only a few counts were recorded for this clone. This chain uses TRBV5-1 with TRBJ1-4; a possible D gene is TRBD1 (5 bases). The CDR3 sequence is 16 residues long. The germline gives CDR1 SGHRS, CDR2 YFSETQ. Trimming removed 0 bases from V and 7 bases from J, with 16 bases in between. The CDR3 sequence is CASSLGGAGSREKLFF. CDR3 DNA: TGCGCCAGCAGCTTGGGAGGGGCAGGGAGCCGTGAAAAACTGTTTTTT.

This clone showed up just a few times. The V gene is TRBV30, the J gene TRBJ2-7, with D unclear. V was clipped by 0 bases and J by 2 bases, with 8 bases between them. CDR1 and CDR2 (germline): GTSNPN, SVGIG (reference sequence). The length of the CDR3 is 13 residues. The CDR3 sequence: CAWSVDLAYEQYF. DNA for the CDR3: TGTGCCTGGAGTGTAGACTTAGCCTACGAGCAGTACTTC.

The rearrangement joins TRBV11-3 to TRBJ2-1; weak D call: TRBD2 (5 bases). This CDR3 is built from 15 residues. Germline V gene sequence: CDR1 SGHNT, CDR2 YENEEA. V dropped 5 bases and J dropped 8 bases, with 19 bases sitting between them. CDR3 in DNA: TGTGCCAGCAGCCCCACCGGGATCCCCGGCGATGAGCAGTTCTTC. Protein: CASSPTGIPGDEQFF.

The gene calls are TRBV30 and TRBJ1-5; 9 nucleotides align to TRBD1. Germline loops: CDR1 GTSNPN, CDR2 SVGIG (reference sequence). This CDR3 comprises 15 residues. V trimming: 2 bases; J trimming: 4 bases; junction bases outside the gene matches: 6. CDR3 region: CAWSTGGQGNQPQHF. CDR3 nucleotides: TGTGCCTGGAGTACAGGGGGCCAAGGGAATCAGCCCCAGCATTTT.

This clone was observed a few times. The chain carries TRBV7-1 and TRBJ2-7, with D perhaps TRBD1 (6 bases). TRBV7-1 is noted as an ORF with a role that remains uncertain. The CDR3 is 14 residues long. V dropped 3 bases and J dropped 0 bases, with 9 bases sitting between them. The CDR3 sequence is CASSSATGSYEQYF. The CDR3 DNA follows: TGTGCCAGCAGCTCGGCGACAGGCTCCTACGAGCAGTACTTC.

This clone was seen a handful of times. This chain connects TRBV28 to TRBJ1-5; D remains ambiguous. The CDR3 is 13 amino acids. Germline V gene sequence: CDR1 MDHEN, CDR2 SYDVKM. V was cut by 5 bases and J by 6 bases, with 11 bases left in between. CDR3 DNA: TGTGCCAGCAGTCCCCACCAGATTCAGCCCCAGCATTTT. As protein: CASSPHQIQPQHF.

In its sample, this clone ranks as medium-sized. This chain links TRBV9 with TRBJ2-5, with D hard to call. Trimming shortened V by 4 bases and J by 0 bases, and 7 bases separated the two germline ends. CDR1 is SGDLS, CDR2 YYNGEE, per germline. The CDR3 totals 13 residues. CDR3 sequence: CASSSRYQETQYF. CDR3 DNA: TGTGCCAGCAGCTCCCGGTACCAAGAGACCCAGTACTTC.

This chain joins TRBV15 and TRBJ2-1; 9 positions match TRBD2. Germline lookup yields CDR1 LNHNV and CDR2 YYDKDF (reference sequence). Trimming took 5 bases from V and 1 from J; bases not matched to a gene: 6. CDR3 size: 16 residues. CDR3 bases: TGTGCCACCAGCCGAGGGCTAGCGGGGTCCTACAATGAGCAGTTCTTC. This codes for CATSRGLAGSYNEQFF.

This rearrangement joins TRBV5-1 to TRBJ1-1; the D is unclear. Trimming left V 6 bases short and J 0 bases short, with 12 bases between. The CDR3 consists of 14 residues. In germline, CDR1 is SGHRS, CDR2 YFSETQ. This CDR3 reads CASTQTRVNTEAFF. The CDR3 nucleotides read TGCGCCAGCACCCAGACAAGGGTGAACACTGAAGCTTTCTTT.

This clone has a handful of counts. The V and J genes are TRBV30 and TRBJ1-1; D ambiguous. The CDR3 spans 17 residues. Germline CDR1 reads GTSNPN; CDR2 reads SVGIG (reference sequence). V lost 0 bases to trimming and J lost 10 bases, with 27 bases between them. CDR3 amino acids: CAWSVILYRPPRRRAFF. DNA of the CDR3: TGTGCCTGGAGTGTAATTCTGTATAGGCCTCCTAGAAGACGAGCTTTCTTT.